Listed here are 3 T cell receptor beta chains from one sample, sequenced in a study of OX40 agonist ivuxolimab in advanced cancers. Here immunoSEQ multiplex PCR was the method, and the copy in TCRdb shows in-frame clones only, minus some. The data contain tens of thousands of clones, about 83% of them seen just once; the ten biggest clones take up over 4%. The input for sequencing was CD4+ or CD8+ T cells sorted from blood, taken in a trial of the OX40 agonist ivuxolimab. The source is an adult with an advanced solid tumor such as melanoma, head and neck, liver or kidney cancer.

The V and J genes are TRBV6-7 and TRBJ1-1, with unresolved D. TRBV6-7 carries the ORF label, with uncertain function. V lost 2 bases to trimming and J lost 0 bases, with 10 bases between them. This CDR3 has 15 residues. The CDR3 DNA is TGTGCCAGCAGTTACCGTAGACACTTGAACACTGAAGCTTTCTTT. Translating it yields CASSYRRHLNTEAFF.

The chain combines TRBV19 with TRBJ1-5, with 11 bases that match TRBD1. The CDR3 contains 14 residues. The V gene end was trimmed by 6 bases and the J gene end by 6 bases; junction bases not matched to a gene: 4. Germline CDR1 reads LNHDA; CDR2 reads SQIVND (reference sequence). The CDR3 DNA sequence: TGTGCCAGTAGCCTGGACAGGGGGCGTCAGCCCCAGCATTTT. Its protein product is CASSLDRGRQPQHF.

The CDR3 nucleotides are TGTGCCAGCAGCCCGAACTGGAGCACAGATACGCAGTATTTT. Encoded protein: CASSPNWSTDTQYF. The rearrangement uses TRBV11-2 and TRBJ2-3; D is uncertain. This CDR3 has 14 residues. Looked up from germline, CDR1 is SGHAT and CDR2 is FQNNGV. V lost 5 bases and J 0 bases, leaving 9 bases between the germline ends.